A single sample is the source of the 10 T cell receptor beta chains below, sequenced in a study of T cell responses to AZD1222 COVID-19 vaccine. Using immunoSEQ multiplex PCR, the repertoire was profiled, and TCRdb retains in-frame clones only, with some absent. This table has around 100,000 clones, 65% to 90% appearing once. The sequences come from peripheral blood, collected on day 0 of AZD1222 vaccination. These receptors were taken from an adult in good health.

This clone came up once. V and J are TRBV14 and TRBJ1-1, with D unresolved. The CDR3 sequence is 18 residues long. The ends were cut back, 1 base at V and 3 bases at J, with 21 bases in the middle. Germline V gene lookup returns CDR1 SGHDN and CDR2 FVKESK. The CDR3 nucleotides read TGTGCCAGCAGCCAAGCTGAAGGACGTAACGTCCAAGACACTGAAGCTTTCTTT. Translated, it gives CASSQAEGRNVQDTEAFF.

This clone came up once. The chain joins TRBV18 to TRBJ1-1; D possibly corresponds to TRBD1 (6 bases). Trimming pared 3 bases from V and 1 base from J, leaving 15 bases between. The CDR3 length is 16 residues. Germline V gene data show CDR1 as KGHSH and CDR2 as LQKENI. CDR3 sequence (DNA): TGTGCCAGCTCACCCCGGCTTCAGGGGAGGAACACTGAAGCTTTCTTT. Translation: CASSPRLQGRNTEAFF.

Concerning this clone itself: One junction end disagrees with the germline gene, perhaps due to a read error. The chain couples TRBV29-1 to TRBJ1-1; D possibly corresponds to TRBD1 (5 bases). Germline V gene lookup returns CDR1 SQVTM and CDR2 ANQGSEA. The CDR3 loop spans 13 amino acids. CDR3 nucleotide sequence: TGCAGCTTTGAGGTGGGGCTGAACACTGAAGCTTTCTTT. Amino acid sequence: CSFEVGLNTEAFF.

The sample holds one count of this clone. The rearrangement joins TRBV6-1 to TRBJ1-5; D is perhaps TRBD1 (6 bases). CDR3 length equals 15 residues. CDR1 and CDR2 from the germline V gene are MNHNS and SASEGT. With 2 bases removed from V and 7 bases from J, the gap between germline ends came to 15 bases. CDR3 sequence reads: CASSEFGGRWQPQHF. CDR3 nucleotides: TGTGCCAGCAGTGAATTCGGGGGCCGGTGGCAGCCCCAGCATTTT.

This chain connects TRBV5-4 to TRBJ1-4; 8 bases are a match to TRBD1. CDR1 SGHNT and CDR2 YYREEE come from the germline V gene (reference sequence). V was clipped by 3 bases and J by 8 bases; unmatched bases: 6. This CDR3 spans 14 amino acids. The CDR3 loop is CASSSQGGNEKLFF. In nucleotides, the CDR3 is TGTGCCAGCAGCTCACAGGGGGGAAACGAAAAACTGTTTTTT.

V and J are TRBV6-2 or TRBV6-3 and TRBJ1-5; TRBD1 might be the D (6 bases). The V end was cut by 6 bases, the J end by 11 bases, with 17 bases between. Looked up from germline, CDR1 is MNHEY and CDR2 is SVGEGT. The CDR3 runs 13 residues. The CDR3 here is CASSPTPGVAQHF. Written as DNA, the CDR3 is TGTGCCAGCAGCCCTACTCCAGGGGTGGCCCAGCATTTT.

The chain uses TRBV7-2 and TRBJ1-2; the D is unclear. Deletions cut 3 bases from V and 2 bases from J, with 7 bases between. Germline V gives CDR1 SGHTA, CDR2 FQGNSA. The CDR3 extends over 13 amino acids. The CDR3 nucleotides read TGTGCCAGCAGCTTCGGGATCAACTATGGCTACACCTTC. This translates into CASSFGINYGYTF.

This chain uses TRBV4-2 with TRBJ1-5; D unclear. V lost 0 bases and J 6 bases, leaving 18 bases between the germline ends. CDR3 size: 17 residues. CDR1 and CDR2 from the germline V gene are LGHNA and YNFKEQ. The CDR3 here is CASSQDGVLDEGQPQHF. The CDR3 nucleotides are TGTGCCAGCAGCCAAGATGGGGTACTAGACGAAGGTCAGCCCCAGCATTTT.

This clone has only a few counts. This chain's CDR3 is CASRTGAVNEQFF. The CDR3, as DNA: TGTGCCAGCAGGACCGGGGCGGTGAATGAGCAGTTCTTC. The V gene is TRBV27, the J gene TRBJ2-1; tentatively, D is TRBD1 or TRBD2 (5 bases each). Per the germline V gene, CDR1 is MNHEY and CDR2 is SMNVEV (reference sequence). Trimming cost V 6 bases and J 7 bases, with 13 bases left between them. CDR3 length: 13 residues.

The chain links TRBV3-1 (or the pseudogene TRBV3-2) to TRBJ2-2, with 8 bases lining up with TRBD2. CDR1 and CDR2 from the germline V gene are LGHDT and YNNKEL (reference sequence). The CDR3 spans 17 residues. The V gene end was trimmed by 4 bases and the J gene end by 3 bases; junction bases not matched to a gene: 10. CDR3 sequence: CASSPRSGGLYTGELFF. CDR3 nucleotides: TGTGCCAGCAGCCCTCGCAGCGGGGGACTCTACACCGGGGAGCTGTTTTTT.